This TCR beta chain emerged from a study of cytomegalovirus exposure and HLA in healthy donors. Study in general: In an earlier analysis, around 100 million unique TCR beta sequences were found from about 180 million T cells. Study results and caveats: Later analysis demonstrated an association between a missense DCLRE1C variant and TCR beta V- and J-gene trimming. Sequencing probably produced one cluster of sequence variants that were highly shared.

Note on this clone: No antigen is known for it.

The CDR3 consists of 13 residues. The ends were cut back, 6 bases at V and 6 bases at J, with 12 bases in the middle. Germline-derived CDR1 and CDR2 are SGHRS and YFSETQ. Primers: 60 Vbeta forward and 13 Jbeta reverse. Method: immunoSEQ multiplex PCR; TCRdb's copy keeps in-frame clones and lacks some. The data hold some 130,000 clones, with about 80% observed a single time. Sample: PBMCs. This receptor was identified in a boy aged 2 to 10 in good health and CMV-seronegative. The chain links TRBV5-1 to TRBJ2-2; TRBD1 is a possible D gene (6 bases). The CDR3 protein is CASTEQGPGELFF. In nucleotides, the CDR3 is TGCGCCAGCACCGAACAGGGTCCCGGGGAGCTGTTTTTT.